This TCR beta chain is drawn from a study of T cell responses to AZD1222 COVID-19 vaccine. TCRdb keeps only in-frame clones here, not all; method: immunoSEQ multiplex PCR. The table shows roughly 80,000 clones, with approximately 88% occurring only once. V shed 4 bases and J shed 7 bases, with 13 bases lying between them. The CDR3 is 13 amino acids. Germline V gene sequence: CDR1 GTSNPN, CDR2 SVGIG (reference sequence). Sample: peripheral blood, taken on day 0 of MenACWY control vaccination. The sequence was obtained from an adult in good health. The gene calls are TRBV30 and TRBJ1-4; tentative D call: TRBD1 (6 bases). In DNA form, the CDR3 reads TGTGCCTGGACTCCAGGGGTGGGTGAAAAACTGTTTTTT. The encoded protein is CAWTPGVGEKLFF. Full variable domain (rest looked up from reference TRBV30 and TRBJ1-4): SQTIHQWPATLVQPVGSPLSLECTVEGTSNPNLYWYRQAAGRGLQLLFYSVGIGQISSEVPQNLSASRPQDRQFILSSKKLLLSDSGFYLCAWTPGVGEKLFFGSGTQLSVL.